The 28 T cell receptor beta chains in this list originate from one sample, sequenced in a study of blood T cell repertoires in COVID-19. The assay was immunoSEQ multiplex PCR, and TCRdb's table has in-frame clones only and misses some. Of 65,000 to 100,000 clones in the sample, 89% were seen once. The source material was peripheral blood. Every receptor here comes from a man aged 50-60 years with acute or convalescent COVID-19.

V and J are TRBV3-1 (or the pseudogene TRBV3-2) and TRBJ1-5; D remains ambiguous. The CDR3 extends over 15 amino acids. V was pared by 4 bases and J by 5 bases, with 15 bases between. CDR1 and CDR2 (germline): LGHDT, YNNKEL (reference sequence). The CDR3 spells CASSPTGYKDQPQHF. In DNA form, the CDR3 reads TGTGCCAGCAGCCCGACGGGGTACAAGGATCAGCCCCAGCATTTT.

This clone is a singleton in its sample. This sequence joins TRBV7-3 and TRBJ2-6; 10 bases match TRBD1. J gave up 4 bases and V 4 bases, and 4 bases lay outside the gene matches. This CDR3 comprises 16 residues. From germline, CDR1 is SGHTA and CDR2 FQGTGA. The CDR3 loop reads CASSSTGGGGANVLTF. The CDR3 DNA is TGTGCCAGCAGCTCGACAGGGGGCGGAGGGGCCAACGTCCTGACTTTC.

The chain carries TRBV11-2 and TRBJ2-5; no firm D call. V lost 1 base, J lost 3 bases, and 6 bases lay in between. The CDR3 has 13 amino acids. CDR1 SGHAT and CDR2 FQNNGV come from the germline V gene. The CDR3 DNA follows: TGTGCCAGCAGCTTAGCCCAGGAAGAGACCCAGTACTTC. This encodes CASSLAQEETQYF. The whole variable domain, filled in from reference TRBV11-2 and TRBJ2-5, reads EAGVAQSPRYKIIEKRQSVAFWCNPISGHATLYWYQQILGQGPKLLIQFQNNGVVDDSQLPKDRFSAERLKGVDSTLKIQPAKLEDSAVYLCASSLAQEETQYFGPGTRLLVL.

The rearrangement uses TRBV28 and TRBJ2-5; 11 nucleotides align to TRBD2. This CDR3 is built from 16 residues. With 5 bases clipped from V and 2 bases from J, the junction kept 7 bases outside the gene matches. Looked up from germline, CDR1 is MDHEN and CDR2 is SYDVKM. The CDR3 spells CASSPGTSGFQETQYF. CDR3 nucleotides: TGTGCCAGCAGTCCAGGGACTAGCGGTTTTCAAGAGACCCAGTACTTC.

The chain recombines TRBV4-2 with TRBJ2-2; D unresolved. Between the trimmed V and J ends, which lost 4 bases and 7 bases, there was a span of 16 bases. The CDR3 runs to 15 residues. CDR1 and CDR2 (germline): LGHNA, YNFKEQ. The CDR3 region is CASSRRETVNGELFF. CDR3 bases: TGTGCCAGCAGCCGGAGAGAGACGGTGAACGGGGAGCTGTTTTTT.

The chain recombines TRBV5-4 with TRBJ2-3; weak D call: TRBD2 (6 bases). The CDR3 consists of 15 residues. V lost 4 bases and J 1 base, leaving 13 bases between the germline ends. CDR1 is SGHNT, CDR2 YYREEE, per germline (reference sequence). The chain's CDR3 is CASSGTGLRTDTQYF. DNA for the CDR3: TGTGCCAGCAGCGGGACGGGACTCCGCACAGATACGCAGTATTTT.

The gene calls are TRBV11-1 and TRBJ2-5; 9 bases are a match to TRBD1. Germline CDR1 SGHAT, CDR2 FQDESV (reference sequence). The CDR3 spans 13 residues. The J segment lost 4 bases and the V segment lost 5 bases, leaving 2 bases of the junction unmatched. The CDR3 protein is CASSPDRGETQYF. Written as DNA, the CDR3 is TGTGCCAGCAGCCCGGACAGGGGAGAGACCCAGTACTTC.

The V gene is TRBV25-1, the J gene TRBJ1-6; 9 bases map to TRBD1. V dropped 6 bases and J dropped 6; count of bases not matched to a gene: 6. The CDR3 length is 15 residues. CDR1 MGHDK and CDR2 SYGVNS come from the germline V gene. The CDR3 spells CASSGTGQGNSPLHF. In nucleotides, the CDR3 is TGTGCCAGCAGCGGCACGGGACAGGGTAATTCACCCCTCCACTTT. The whole variable domain, remainder taken from reference TRBV25-1 and TRBJ1-6, is EADIYQTPRYLVIGTGKKITLECSQTMGHDKMYWYQQDPGMELHLIHYSYGVNSTEKGDLSSESTVSRIRTEHFPLTLESARPSHTSQYLCASSGTGQGNSPLHFGNGTRLTVT.

The gene calls are TRBV4-1 and TRBJ1-4; D perhaps matches TRBD1 (5 bases). Trimming cost V 1 base and J 8 bases, with 17 bases left between them. The CDR3 sequence is 16 residues long. Germline V gene data show CDR1 as MGHRA and CDR2 as YSYEKL. The CDR3 DNA reads TGCGCCAGCAGCCAAGTTAGGGGCAGGGCGGACGAAAAACTGTTTTTT. This sequence encodes CASSQVRGRADEKLFF.

The chain combines TRBV18 with TRBJ1-1; a weak D match, TRBD1 (6 bases). The germline CDR1 and CDR2 sequences are KGHSH and LQKENI. The V and J ends lost 2 bases and 4 bases respectively, with 11 bases between them. This CDR3 has 14 amino acids. For the CDR3, the DNA is TGTGCCAGCTCACCAAGACAGGAGTCCACTGAAGCTTTCTTT. It translates to CASSPRQESTEAFF.

V gene TRBV5-1 combines with J gene TRBJ2-1; 7 nucleotides match TRBD2. The length of the CDR3 is 15 residues. In germline, CDR1 is SGHRS, CDR2 YFSETQ. V gave up 6 bases and J gave up 3 bases; unmatched junction bases: 9. In DNA, the CDR3 is TGCGCCAGCATGGCAGAGAGCGGGGTCTACAATGAGCAGTTCTTC. Protein product: CASMAESGVYNEQFF.

The chain uses TRBV6-2 or TRBV6-3 and TRBJ2-5, with D maybe TRBD1 (5 bases). V was clipped by 0 bases and J by 7 bases, with 27 bases between them. Looked up from germline, CDR1 is MNHEY and CDR2 is SVGEGT. CDR3 length: 19 amino acids. The CDR3, as DNA: TGTGCCAGCAGTTACTCGGGGAAGGGGTCCAGGTGGCTCTTGTCGACCCAGTACTTC. It codes for CASSYSGKGSRWLLSTQYF.

The J gene is TRBJ2-7, the V gene TRBV20-1, with D tentatively TRBD1 (5 bases). Trimming stripped 3 bases from V and 8 bases from J, with 11 bases between. This CDR3 contains 11 residues. Germline lookup yields CDR1 DFQATT and CDR2 SNEGSKA (reference sequence). CDR3 sequence: CSASVQVKQYV. As DNA, the CDR3 is TGCAGTGCTAGTGTACAGGTCAAGCAGTACGTC.

J is TRBJ2-1 and V is TRBV11-1; 8 nucleotides align to TRBD1. CDR1 is SGHAT, CDR2 FQDESV, per germline (reference sequence). Losses at the gene ends were 5 bases for V and 7 bases for J; bases not matched to a gene: 13. The CDR3 loop spans 16 amino acids. CDR3 in amino acids: CASSPWTGLALNEQFF. The CDR3, as DNA: TGTGCCAGCAGCCCATGGACAGGGTTGGCTCTTAATGAGCAGTTCTTC. Based on the CDR3 plus reference TRBV11-1 and TRBJ2-1, the full variable domain is EAEVAQSPRYKITEKSQAVAFWCDPISGHATLYWYRQILGQGPELLVQFQDESVVDDSQLPKDRFSAERLKGVDSTLKIQPAELGDSAMYLCASSPWTGLALNEQFFGPGTRLTVL.

The V gene is TRBV9, the J gene TRBJ1-1; D remains unclear. This CDR3 spans 15 amino acids. Trimming stripped 1 base from V and 3 bases from J, with 13 bases between. Germline V CDR1 and CDR2: SGDLS, YYNGEE. The CDR3 DNA follows: TGTGCCAGCAGCGTAACGGGGTCCCTGGACACTGAAGCTTTCTTT. It codes for CASSVTGSLDTEAFF.

The chain carries TRBV27 and TRBJ2-7; tentative D call: TRBD2 (5 bases). CDR1 is MNHEY, CDR2 SMNVEV, per germline (reference sequence). Trimming left V 4 bases short and J 0 bases short, with 7 bases between. The length of the CDR3 is 13 residues. DNA for the CDR3: TGTGCCAGCAGTTGGAGGAGCTCCTACGAGCAGTACTTC. Translated, it gives CASSWRSSYEQYF.

The chain links TRBV5-1 to TRBJ2-3, with D possibly being TRBD1 (5 bases). There are 15 residues in the CDR3. V gave up 0 bases and J gave up 0 bases, with 8 bases separating them. Germline CDR1 and CDR2: SGHRS and YFSETQ. The CDR3 nucleotides are TGCGCCAGCAGCTTGGACAGGCCCAGCACAGATACGCAGTATTTT. It is translated as CASSLDRPSTDTQYF.

The chain uses TRBV5-6 and TRBJ1-5; D perhaps matches TRBD1 (5 bases). CDR1 is SGHDT and CDR2 is YYEEEE in the germline V gene. V lost 4 bases, J lost 3 bases, and 11 bases lay in between. The CDR3 is 14 residues long. This CDR3 reads CASSGGLLNQPQHF. The CDR3, as DNA: TGTGCCAGCAGCGGGGGACTCCTCAATCAGCCCCAGCATTTT.

This rearrangement joins TRBV30 to TRBJ2-3; D is possibly TRBD2 (6 bases). This CDR3 is 13 amino acids long. V lost 5 bases, J lost 2 bases, and 11 bases lay in between. CDR1 is GTSNPN and CDR2 is SVGIG in the germline V gene (reference sequence). CDR3 DNA sequence: TGTGCCTGGGGGCTAGCGATCACAGATACGCAGTATTTT. It encodes CAWGLAITDTQYF.

The chain joins TRBV3-1 (or the pseudogene TRBV3-2) to TRBJ1-4; 12 positions agree with TRBD1. J gave up 10 bases and V 0 bases, and 6 bases lay outside the gene matches. There are 16 residues in the CDR3. Looked up from germline, CDR1 is LGHDT and CDR2 is YNNKEL (reference sequence). The CDR3 DNA reads TGTGCCAGCAGCCAAGAAACGGGACAGGGGGCTACAAAACTGTTTTTT. Its protein is CASSQETGQGATKLFF.

The chain recombines TRBV7-3 with TRBJ2-5; D unclear. Trimming took 5 bases from V and 2 from J, leaving 9 bases between them. The V gene's germline CDR1 is SGHTA and CDR2 FQGTGA. This CDR3 has 13 amino acids. The CDR3 sequence: CASSPHRQETQYF. Written as DNA, the CDR3 is TGTGCCAGCAGCCCACATCGACAAGAGACCCAGTACTTC.

As for this clone: The junction differs from germline at one of its ends, possibly a read error. The chain couples TRBV28 to TRBJ2-2; 9 bases align to TRBD2. The CDR3 covers 13 residues. CDR1 and CDR2 from the germline V gene are MDHEN and SYDVKM. DNA for the CDR3: TGCATTGTAGGCGGGGGGGCCCACGGGGAGCTGTTTTTT. Translation: CIVGGGAHGELFF.

V usage is TRBV11-1 and J usage is TRBJ1-2; possibly TRBD1 for D (5 bases). The CDR3 extends over 15 amino acids. Looked up from germline, CDR1 is SGHAT and CDR2 is FQDESV (reference sequence). V lost 2 bases and J lost 7, with 17 bases in between. The CDR3 DNA is TGTGCCAGCAGCTTAACTACCGCAGGGCTCAGTGGCTACACCTTC. Translating gives CASSLTTAGLSGYTF.

This chain links TRBV27 with TRBJ2-7, with 7 nucleotides matching TRBD2. The germline V gene encodes CDR1 MNHEY and CDR2 SMNVEV (reference sequence). The J segment lost 0 bases and the V segment lost 3 bases, leaving 5 bases of the junction unmatched. CDR3 size: 15 residues. This CDR3 is CASSFNGDYSYEQYF. Here the CDR3 DNA reads TGTGCCAGCAGTTTTAACGGGGACTACTCCTACGAGCAGTACTTC.

The gene calls are TRBV2 and TRBJ1-1; weak D call: TRBD1 (5 bases). The CDR3 length is 13 residues. CDR1 and CDR2 (germline): SNHLY, FYNNEI. V was shortened by 11 bases and J by 5 bases, with 18 bases between the two germline ends. The CDR3 nucleotides are TGTGCCGGCGTACAGGAATGGGATACTGAAGCTTTCTTT. This encodes CAGVQEWDTEAFF.

The chain is built from TRBV7-2 and TRBJ2-5; 10 nucleotides line up with TRBD2. CDR1 is SGHTA and CDR2 is FQGNSA in the germline V gene. The J segment lost 4 bases and the V segment lost 2 bases, leaving 10 bases of the junction unmatched. The CDR3 sequence is 17 residues long. DNA for the CDR3: TGTGCCAGCAGCTTAAGGAGTTCTAGCGGGGGCCGAGAGACCCAGTACTTC. It codes for CASSLRSSSGGRETQYF.

The rearrangement links TRBV7-9 to TRBJ1-2, with TRBD1 as a possible D gene (6 bases). Trimming shortened V by 3 bases and J by 0 bases, and 11 bases separated the two germline ends. Germline lookup yields CDR1 SEHNR and CDR2 FQNEAQ (reference sequence). The CDR3 is 15 amino acids. DNA for the CDR3: TGTGCCAGCAGCTTGGGACAAACCACTAACTATGGCTACACCTTC. This translates into CASSLGQTTNYGYTF.

This chain joins TRBV19 and TRBJ1-1; 12 positions match TRBD1. Germline V gene data show CDR1 as LNHDA and CDR2 as SQIVND (reference sequence). CDR3 length: 16 residues. V was clipped by 4 bases and J by 4 bases; unmatched bases: 7. CDR3 in amino acids: CASSTRDRGLGTEAFF. CDR3 nucleotides: TGTGCCAGTAGTACCCGGGACAGGGGGCTGGGCACTGAAGCTTTCTTT.